This T cell receptor beta chain originates from a study of T cell responses to AZD1222 COVID-19 vaccine. Study-level points and caveats: Among the donors, most were white British and more were female, and clonal diversity was possibly underestimated. It was only 6 or 7 AZD1222 recipients who were seropositive at baseline.

Using immunoSEQ multiplex PCR, the repertoire was profiled, and TCRdb retains in-frame clones only, with some absent. This table holds some 120,000 clones, over 90% found once. As concerns this clone: Antigen: not known.

V lost 0 bases to trimming and J lost 0 bases, with 9 bases between them. Germline V gene lookup returns CDR1 SGHRS and CDR2 YFSETQ. This CDR3 contains 16 residues. The gene calls are TRBV5-1 and TRBJ1-4; the D gene is possibly TRBD1 (6 bases). This TCR was recovered from an adult in good health. Sequences were derived from peripheral blood, sampled on day 0 of AZD1222 vaccination. This chain's CDR3 is CASSLAGTSTNEKLFF. In nucleotides, the CDR3 is TGCGCCAGCAGCTTGGCCGGGACATCAACTAATGAAAAACTGTTTTTT.